Each of the 13 T cell receptor beta chains below was sequenced from the same sample in a study of cytomegalovirus exposure and HLA in healthy donors. Both 60 Vbeta primers and 13 Jbeta primers went into the PCR. The repertoire was sequenced with immunoSEQ multiplex PCR; TCRdb's copy has only in-frame clones and lacks some. The sample includes some 120,000 clones, 55% to 75% of them seen just once. The sequenced material came from PBMCs. The receptor source for this set is a man aged 30-40 years in good health and CMV-seropositive.

The chain carries TRBV7-3 and TRBJ1-5; 7 bases align to TRBD1. The V and J ends lost 1 base and 5 bases, in that order; junction bases with no gene match: 8. The V gene's germline CDR1 is SGHTA and CDR2 FQGTGA. CDR3 length: 16 amino acids. In DNA form, the CDR3 reads TGTGCCAGCAGCTTAATTAGAGGGGGCGCAGATCAGCCCCAGCATTTT. It is translated as CASSLIRGGADQPQHF.

The chain employs TRBV4-1 and TRBJ2-3; no clear D gene. From germline, CDR1 is MGHRA and CDR2 YSYEKL. V was trimmed by 0 bases and J by 0 bases, leaving 4 bases between them. This CDR3 has 14 residues. CDR3 sequence: CASSQDPSTDTQYF. The CDR3 region has the DNA TGCGCCAGCAGCCAAGATCCTAGCACAGATACGCAGTATTTT.

This sequence joins TRBV27 and TRBJ2-7, with D possibly matching TRBD2 (6 bases). The CDR3 is made up of 15 amino acids. The V end was cut by 0 bases, the J end by 2 bases, with 11 bases between. CDR1 and CDR2 (germline): MNHEY, SMNVEV (reference sequence). Here the CDR3 DNA reads TGTGCCAGCAGTTTATCTACTAGCCGCCCCTACGAGCAGTACTTC. Translation gives CASSLSTSRPYEQYF.

The genes are TRBV5-4 and TRBJ1-1, with D possibly TRBD1 on 5 matching bases. Deletions cut 1 base from V and 4 bases from J, with 20 bases between. CDR3 size: 17 residues. CDR1 and CDR2 from the germline V gene are SGHNT and YYREEE (reference sequence). In nucleotides, the CDR3 is TGTGCCAGCAGCTTGAGGGACTCTCTACCCACTGGCACTGAAGCTTTCTTT. Translated, it gives CASSLRDSLPTGTEAFF.

This clone was counted a few times. This chain links TRBV2 with TRBJ1-4; TRBD1 agrees at 7 bases. The ends lost 3 bases at V and 1 base at J; junction bases unmatched: 5. Per germline, CDR1 SNHLY and CDR2 FYNNEI. The CDR3 totals 16 residues. This CDR3 reads CASSDRAGGTNEKLFF. Written as DNA, the CDR3 is TGTGCCAGCAGTGACAGGGCAGGGGGAACTAATGAAAAACTGTTTTTT.

The V and J genes are TRBV7-9 and TRBJ1-1, with D tentatively TRBD1 (5 bases). Looked up from germline, CDR1 is SEHNR and CDR2 is FQNEAQ (reference sequence). Deletions cut 5 bases from V and 5 bases from J, with 27 bases between. The CDR3 consists of 18 residues. As DNA, the CDR3 is TGTGCCAGCAGCCCTCATTGGGTCACAGGCATCGGGGGTACTGAAGCTTTCTTT. It is translated as CASSPHWVTGIGGTEAFF.

This clone was detected once. This rearrangement joins TRBV6-1 to TRBJ2-7; 8 nucleotides line up with TRBD2. V lost 5 bases and J lost 2; bases outside the gene matches: 5. The CDR3 sequence is 14 residues long. The germline V gene encodes CDR1 MNHNS and CDR2 SASEGT. The CDR3, as DNA: TGTGCCAGCAGTCGGGGGGGATACGCCTACGAGCAGTACTTC. Residues: CASSRGGYAYEQYF.

This clone was detected only once. CDR3 sequence (DNA): TGTGCCAGCAGCGGTGGACAGGCGCGAGGCTACACCTTC. Residues: CASSGGQARGYTF. The chain joins TRBV2 to TRBJ1-2; 7 bases line up with TRBD1. V shed 6 bases, J shed 8 bases, and the junction held 9 bases outside the gene matches. Germline V gene data show CDR1 as SNHLY and CDR2 as FYNNEI. CDR3 length: 13 amino acids.

The V call is TRBV7-3, the J call TRBJ2-3; 7 bases match TRBD2. J gave up 2 bases and V 2 bases, and 4 bases lay outside the gene matches. This CDR3 has 15 amino acids. Germline CDR1 reads SGHTA; CDR2 reads FQGTGA. The CDR3, as DNA: TGTGCCAGCAGCTTACTTGGGGGGGACACAGATACGCAGTATTTT. This gives the protein CASSLLGGDTDTQYF. Looking up the rest from reference TRBV7-3 and TRBJ2-3 gives the full variable domain: GAGVSQTPSNKVTEKGKYVELRCDPISGHTALYWYRQSLGQGPEFLIYFQGTGAADDSGLPNDRFFAVRPEGSVSTLKIQRTERGDSAVYLCASSLLGGDTDTQYFGPGTRLTVL.

The gene calls are TRBV6-4 and TRBJ2-1; 10 bases agree with TRBD2. This CDR3 spans 15 amino acids. Germline trimming cut 6 bases from V and 6 bases from J; bases unmatched to any gene: 8. Germline CDR1 and CDR2: MRHNA and SNTAGT. The CDR3 loop is CASSEGLATSNEQFF. The CDR3 nucleotides read TGTGCCAGCAGCGAGGGACTAGCGACCTCCAATGAGCAGTTCTTC.

The V call is TRBV6-6, the J call TRBJ2-1; TRBD2 matches 7 bases. J was trimmed by 1 base and V by 1 base; bases with no gene match: 4. CDR1 and CDR2 from the germline V gene are MNHNY and SVGAGI (reference sequence). The CDR3 extends over 16 amino acids. The CDR3 sequence: CASSYYVGGSYNEQFF. The CDR3 DNA follows: TGTGCCAGCAGTTACTACGTGGGAGGGTCCTACAATGAGCAGTTCTTC.

V and J are TRBV2 and TRBJ2-5; D call uncertain. The J call may be mistaken, given a closer DNA end match to TRBJ2-7. CDR1 SNHLY and CDR2 FYNNEI come from the germline V gene. This CDR3 contains 11 residues. The CDR3 DNA reads as TGTGCCAGCAGCCTCTCCTACGAGCAGTACTTC. It translates to CASSLSYEQYF.

The chain employs TRBV7-9 and TRBJ1-3, with D uncertain. The germline gives CDR1 SEHNR, CDR2 FQNEAQ (reference sequence). This CDR3 is built from 15 residues. The germline V and J ends were trimmed by 1 base and 1 base, with 8 bases remaining between them. The CDR3 protein is CASSLEAGSGNTIYF. CDR3 nucleotides: TGTGCCAGCAGCTTAGAGGCAGGTTCTGGAAACACCATATATTTT.